The clone carrying this TCR beta chain was counted between two and nine times. Its target is unknown. Time point defined: week 11, during vaccination. A single vaccine dose contained 300 ug of mutant IDH1 20-mer peptide, and topical imiquimod was used with it. V lost 6 bases to trimming and J lost 4 bases, with 15 bases between them. In germline, CDR1 is SQVTM, CDR2 ANQGSEA. This CDR3 spans 13 amino acids. The table came from immunoSEQ multiplex PCR; TCRdb's copy has only in-frame clones and leaves some out. Seen here are tens of thousands of clones, about 91% observed once, and the top ten hold around 2.5%. The data were obtained in a study of a mutant IDH1 vaccine in newly diagnosed glioma. Findings and caveats of the study: Altogether, 93.3% of patients exhibited vaccine-induced immune responses. Pseudoprogression seemingly bore no relation to changes in top peripheral T cell clonotypes.

The V call is TRBV29-1, the J call TRBJ1-1, with D uncertain. The input for sequencing was PBMCs, taken from a glioma patient whose treatment included an IDH1 peptide vaccine. This clonotype was obtained from a man aged 50 or older with glioma. DNA of the CDR3: TGCAGCGTCGGAGACGGAGGGTCCACTGAAGCTTTCTTT. It translates to CSVGDGGSTEAFF.